The T cell receptor (beta chain) described here comes from a study of blood T cell repertoires in COVID-19. Looking at the study overall: Sites across the United States, Italy and Spain contributed samples from acute and convalescent COVID-19.

Trimming took off 1 base at V and 3 bases at J, with 13 bases between the two ends. From germline, CDR1 is SNHLY and CDR2 FYNNEI. CDR3 length equals 15 residues. Authors' methods: Cell counts per sample came from amplifying reference gene primers. Here immunoSEQ multiplex PCR was the method, and the copy in TCRdb shows in-frame clones only, minus some. V, J and clone size derive from that table, while D and trimming were established from the DNA sequence. The table lists some 89,000 clones, roughly 80% of them singletons. The J gene is TRBJ2-7, the V gene TRBV2; D is unresolved. The clonotype comes from a man aged 55 to 70 with acute or convalescent COVID-19. Sequenced sample: peripheral blood. As DNA, the CDR3 is TGTGCCAGCAGTGAAGAGGCAGCGCCGGGCTACGAGCAGTACTTC. Its translation is CASSEEAAPGYEQYF.